The clone carrying this T cell receptor (beta chain) was seen a handful of times. The antigen remains undetermined. The table came from immunoSEQ multiplex PCR; TCRdb's copy has only in-frame clones and leaves some out. The sample holds around 57,000 clones; about 88% are singletons and the top ten take less than 2%. Time point denoted: week 11, during vaccination. Vaccine doses each comprised 300 ug of mutant IDH1 20-mer peptide, with topical imiquimod. This entry is derived from a study of a mutant IDH1 vaccine in newly diagnosed glioma. On the study more broadly: The study started vaccination 4-6 weeks after radiotherapy alone, or with temozolomide cycles.

Sequences were derived from PBMCs, sampled from a glioma patient whose treatment included an IDH1 peptide vaccine. The receptor's source is a middle-aged man with glioma.

CDR3 sequence: CASSADTVKSFF. DNA for the CDR3: TGTGCCAGCAGCGCGGATACGGTTAAATCTTTCTTT. The chain has TRBV11-1 and TRBJ1-1; D is uncertain. Germline V gives CDR1 SGHAT, CDR2 FQDESV (reference sequence). The CDR3 has 12 residues. Trimming took 5 bases from V and 12 from J, leaving 16 bases between them.